This entry concerns a single TCR beta chain. This CDR3 contains 16 residues. V was shortened by 2 bases and J by 4 bases, with 15 bases between the two germline ends. Germline lookup yields CDR1 MNHEY and CDR2 SMNVEV (reference sequence). This sample is drawn from a study of T cell changes during pregnancy in multiple sclerosis. Only in-frame clones appear in the TCRdb table, and some are missing; sequencing was by immunoSEQ multiplex PCR. The sample comprises about 99,000 clones, approximately 93% of which are singletons, and more than 0.75% rests with the top ten. Source: peripheral blood, taken after pregnancy. The genes are TRBV27 and TRBJ1-5, with a tentative D call TRBD1 (5 bases). The TCR originated in a female donor with multiple sclerosis, enrolled in a pregnancy study. CDR3 coding DNA: TGTGCCAGCAGTTTAATTGGGGGGTTGAGGAATCAGCCCCAGCATTTT. This codes for CASSLIGGLRNQPQHF.